This T cell receptor (beta chain) originates from a study of cytomegalovirus exposure and HLA in healthy donors. Using immunoSEQ multiplex PCR, the repertoire was profiled, and TCRdb retains in-frame clones only, with some absent. The sample has 300,000 to 400,000 clones; 86% are singletons. The CDR3 covers 14 residues. Germline V gives CDR1 SQVTM, CDR2 ANQGSEA. Trimming removed 7 bases from V and 1 base from J; junction bases left unmatched: 4. Input material: PBMCs. This TCR derives from a woman between 18 and 29 years old in good health and CMV-seronegative. The rearrangement links TRBV29-1 to TRBJ1-4, with 9 bases fitting TRBD1. The chain's CDR3 is CSAGDRETNEKLFF. The CDR3 DNA reads TGCAGCGCCGGGGACAGGGAAACTAATGAAAAACTGTTTTTT. Full variable domain (rest looked up from reference TRBV29-1 and TRBJ1-4): SAVISQKPSRDICQRGTSLTIQCQVDSQVTMMFWYRQQPGQSLTLIATANQGSEATYESGFVIDKFPISRPNLTFSTLTVSNMSPEDSSIYLCSAGDRETNEKLFFGSGTQLSVL.